One sample yielded the 30 T cell receptor beta chains listed below, sequenced in a study of CD8+CD57+ T cells in acquired aplastic anemia. It was patients with CD8+CD57+ cell expansion by flow cytometry who were chosen for sequencing. Profiling of TCR beta VDJ combinations and CDR3 sequences used genomic DNA as template. MiXCR, run by TCRdb on the reads, gives a single entry per CDR3 protein. The top ten hold 1% to 1.5% of the sample, which has approximately 300,000 distinct CDR3 sequences, roughly 61% seen once. The sample taken for sequencing was sorted CD4+, CD8+, or CD8+CD57+ T cells (not recorded which) from PBMCs. These receptors originate from a human donor with aplastic anemia.

CDR3: CASSRAGQTGGYTDTQYF. DNA for the CDR3: TGTGCCAGCAGCCGGGCGGGGCAGACAGGGGGATACACAGATACGCAGTATTTT. The chain links TRBV7-9 to TRBJ2-3, with 9 nucleotides matching TRBD1. CDR3 length equals 18 residues. With 5 bases clipped from V and 2 bases from J, the junction kept 14 bases outside the gene matches. The germline CDR1 and CDR2 sequences are SEHNR and FQNEAQ (reference sequence).

The rearrangement links TRBV20-1 to TRBJ1-2; TRBD1 agrees at 7 bases. V dropped 0 bases and J dropped 0; count of bases not matched to a gene: 7. CDR1 and CDR2 from the germline V gene are DFQATT and SNEGSKA (reference sequence). The CDR3 covers 16 residues. Written as DNA, the CDR3 is TGCAGTGCTAGAGATCTAGGGACAGTTCCTAACTATGGCTACACCTTC. As protein: CSARDLGTVPNYGYTF.

This clonotype was found many times. The chain recombines TRBV11-2 with TRBJ1-6; a weak D match, TRBD1 (5 bases). CDR1 is SGHAT and CDR2 is FQNNGV in the germline V gene. The germline V and J ends were trimmed by 8 bases and 5 bases, with 16 bases remaining between them. This CDR3 spans 15 amino acids. The CDR3 loop reads CASGPQGSNNSPLHF. CDR3 bases: TGTGCCAGCGGGCCTCAGGGATCGAATAATTCACCCCTCCACTTT.

This clonotype was observed a handful of times. The rearrangement uses TRBV7-6 and TRBJ2-3; D remains unclear. Trimming stripped 2 bases from V and 4 bases from J, with 7 bases between. This CDR3 spans 13 amino acids. From germline, CDR1 is SGHVS and CDR2 FNYEAQ. Here the CDR3 reads CASSLRRADTQYF. As DNA, the CDR3 is TGTGCCAGCAGCTTAAGGCGAGCAGATACGCAGTATTTT.

V is TRBV7-8 and J is TRBJ2-5, with D perhaps matching TRBD1 (6 bases). V lost 5 bases to trimming and J lost 2 bases, with 15 bases between them. CDR1 and CDR2 (germline): SGHVS, FQNEAQ. The length of the CDR3 is 15 residues. The CDR3 region is CASSQPYREQETQYF. As DNA, the CDR3 is TGTGCCAGCAGCCAGCCGTACAGGGAACAAGAGACCCAGTACTTC.

The rearrangement links TRBV10-1 to TRBJ2-7, with unresolved D. V was trimmed by 2 bases and J by 6 bases, leaving 11 bases between them. The CDR3 has 13 amino acids. CDR1 is WNHNN, CDR2 SYGVQD, per germline (reference sequence). CDR3 sequence reads: CASSENAGSEQYF. The CDR3 nucleotides are TGCGCCAGCAGTGAGAATGCAGGTTCCGAGCAGTACTTC.

CDR3 sequence: CASRPETGAYEQYF. In DNA, the CDR3 is TGTGCCAGCAGGCCGGAGACAGGGGCCTACGAGCAGTACTTC. V and J are TRBV2 and TRBJ2-7; the match to TRBD1 covers 8 bases. After removal of 6 bases from V and 2 bases from J, the junction contained 6 bases not matched to a gene. CDR3 length equals 14 residues. Germline V gene lookup returns CDR1 SNHLY and CDR2 FYNNEI.

This clonotype was seen many times. V usage is TRBV20-1 and J usage is TRBJ1-4; the D gene is possibly TRBD1 (5 bases). Germline values: CDR1 DFQATT, CDR2 SNEGSKA (reference sequence). V was shortened by 6 bases and J by 6 bases, with 17 bases between the two germline ends. The CDR3 totals 14 residues. DNA for the CDR3: TGCAGTGCCACTAGGGGACTCGGGGATGAAAAACTGTTTTTT. Its translation is CSATRGLGDEKLFF.

This clonotype was counted many times. The rearrangement joins TRBV12-5 to TRBJ2-2; 9 nucleotides line up with TRBD2. The CDR3 length is 14 residues. The V gene's germline CDR1 is LGHNT and CDR2 FRNRAP. V was pared by 1 base and J by 6 bases, with 0 bases of the junction left unmatched. The CDR3 region has the DNA TGTGCTAGTGGTTTGGGACTAGCGGCCGGGGAGCTGTTTTTT. Encoded protein: CASGLGLAAGELFF.

The table lists this clonotype with a count of one. This chain links TRBV7-9 with TRBJ2-1, with TRBD2 identical over 11 bases. The ends lost 4 bases at V and 7 bases at J; junction bases unmatched: 6. The CDR3 has 15 amino acids. Germline V gives CDR1 SEHNR, CDR2 FQNEAQ (reference sequence). The CDR3 here is CASSSGLAVFNEQFF. The DNA of the CDR3 is TGTGCCAGCAGCTCGGGACTAGCGGTCTTTAATGAGCAGTTCTTC. Using reference TRBV7-9 and TRBJ2-1 for the parts outside the CDR3, the full variable domain is DTGVSQNPRHKITKRGQNVTFRCDPISEHNRLYWYRQTLGQGPEFLTYFQNEAQLEKSRLLSDRFSAERPKGSFSTLEIQRTEQGDSAMYLCASSSGLAVFNEQFFGPGTRLTVL.

The rearrangement joins TRBV7-2 to TRBJ1-2; D possibly corresponds to TRBD1 (5 bases). CDR3 length: 15 residues. Germline CDR1 and CDR2: SGHTA and FQGNSA. Trimming stripped 1 base from V and 4 bases from J, with 13 bases between. CDR3 nucleotides: TGTGCCAGCAGCTTAGTTGTGGGACCTAGCTATGGCTACACCTTC. This encodes CASSLVVGPSYGYTF.

In this sample, this clonotype turned up once. The chain recombines TRBV29-1 with TRBJ2-1; 14 bases agree with TRBD2. V dropped 4 bases and J dropped 8; count of bases not matched to a gene: 4. Looked up from germline, CDR1 is SQVTM and CDR2 is ANQGSEA. The CDR3 covers 14 residues. The CDR3 spells CSVGGTSGRYEQFF. In DNA form, the CDR3 reads TGCAGCGTTGGAGGGACTAGCGGGAGATATGAGCAGTTCTTC.

The sample holds many counts of this clonotype. The rearrangement uses TRBV9 and TRBJ2-3, with 12 bases identical to TRBD2. CDR3 size: 16 residues. The V segment lost 0 bases and the J segment 7 bases; nucleotides outside the gene matches: 6. The germline V gene encodes CDR1 SGDLS and CDR2 YYNGEE. The CDR3 DNA reads TGTGCCAGCAGCGTAGCTGAACTAGCGGGAGGATATACGCAGTATTTT. It is translated as CASSVAELAGGYTQYF.

The rearrangement joins TRBV7-9 to TRBJ2-3; the match to TRBD1 covers 8 bases. From germline, CDR1 is SEHNR and CDR2 FQNEAQ (reference sequence). V gave up 3 bases and J gave up 11 bases; unmatched junction bases: 7. CDR3 size: 13 residues. The CDR3 coding sequence is TGTGCCAGCAGCTTGGACAGGGACAATGAGCAGTATTTT. It yields the protein CASSLDRDNEQYF.

This sequence joins TRBV29-1 and TRBJ2-7; perhaps TRBD1 as D (6 bases). V dropped 1 base and J dropped 3 bases, with 16 bases sitting between them. Germline V gene sequence: CDR1 SQVTM, CDR2 ANQGSEA. The CDR3 extends over 15 amino acids. DNA for the CDR3: TGCAGCGTTGAAGTCGGCGAGGACAGCCTCTACGAGCAGTACTTC. It encodes CSVEVGEDSLYEQYF.

This clonotype was seen a few times. The V gene is TRBV10-2, the J gene TRBJ1-5; no firm D call. V was clipped by 0 bases and J by 6 bases, with 15 bases between them. Germline V gene sequence: CDR1 WSHSY, CDR2 SAAADI. The CDR3 consists of 16 residues. As DNA, the CDR3 is TGCGCCAGCAGTGAGTCTATGCCCAATATCGGTCAGCCCCAGCATTTT. It yields the protein CASSESMPNIGQPQHF.

The chain combines TRBV15 with TRBJ2-1; TRBD2 agrees at 11 bases. This CDR3 has 15 amino acids. CDR1 is LNHNV and CDR2 is YYDKDF in the germline V gene (reference sequence). Unmatched junction bases numbered 0, after V lost 1 base and J lost 4 bases. The CDR3 bases are TGTGCCACCAGCAGAGGACTAGCGGGATACAATGAGCAGTTCTTC. Protein sequence: CATSRGLAGYNEQFF. Full variable domain (missing parts from reference TRBV15 and TRBJ2-1): DAMVIQNPRYQVTQFGKPVTLSCSQTLNHNVMYWYQQKSSQAPKLLFHYYDKDFNNEADTPDNFQSRRPNTSFCFLDIRSPGLGDTAMYLCATSRGLAGYNEQFFGPGTRLTVL.

This clonotype was seen many times. The chain is built from TRBV3-1 and TRBJ2-7; D tentatively fits TRBD1 or TRBD2 (5 bases each). Trimming removed 1 base from V and 0 bases from J, with 10 bases in between. This CDR3 is 15 amino acids long. The germline CDR1 and CDR2 sequences are LGHDT and YNNKEL (reference sequence). For the CDR3, the DNA is TGTGCCAGCAGCCAAGGGGGTGGGGGCTCCTACGAGCAGTACTTC. Encoded protein: CASSQGGGGSYEQYF.

The chain has TRBV7-4 and TRBJ1-4, with D possibly TRBD1 on 5 matching bases. Between the trimmed V and J ends, which lost 1 base and 8 bases, there was a span of 11 bases. Per the germline V gene, CDR1 is SGHVT and CDR2 is SQSDAQ. The CDR3 runs to 14 residues. As DNA, the CDR3 is TGTGCCAGCAGCTTAGTGGCAGGGATGGAAAAACTGTTTTTT. The encoded protein is CASSLVAGMEKLFF.

V gene TRBV2 combines with J gene TRBJ1-6; 9 positions match TRBD1. Losses at the gene ends were 5 bases for V and 3 bases for J; bases not matched to a gene: 5. The germline gives CDR1 SNHLY, CDR2 FYNNEI. This CDR3 is built from 16 residues. CDR3 sequence: CASSPGTGIYNSPLHF. In DNA, the CDR3 is TGTGCCAGCAGTCCCGGGACAGGGATCTATAATTCACCCCTCCACTTT.

This clonotype was seen only a few times. The rearrangement uses TRBV27 and TRBJ2-2; 7 bases are a match to TRBD1. CDR3 length equals 15 residues. CDR1 is MNHEY and CDR2 is SMNVEV in the germline V gene (reference sequence). The V segment lost 5 bases and the J segment 1 base; nucleotides outside the gene matches: 4. CDR3 bases: TGTGCCAGCAGTCCCGGGACAGAGAACACCGGGGAGCTGTTTTTT. It codes for CASSPGTENTGELFF.

This chain uses TRBV29-1 with TRBJ2-1; 7 bases match TRBD2. J gave up 3 bases and V 4 bases, and 3 bases lay outside the gene matches. This CDR3 contains 13 residues. Germline V gene data show CDR1 as SQVTM and CDR2 as ANQGSEA. In nucleotides, the CDR3 is TGCAGCGTTGGGGGGGGGAGCTACAATGAGCAGTTCTTC. Translation: CSVGGGSYNEQFF.

J is TRBJ2-2 and V is TRBV10-3, with TRBD1 matching 7 bases. The germline V gene encodes CDR1 ENHRY and CDR2 SYGVKD. The ends lost 7 bases at V and 1 base at J; junction bases unmatched: 0. The CDR3 covers 13 residues. CDR3 sequence (DNA): TGTGCCATCACAGGGGGGAACACCGGGGAGCTGTTTTTT. Amino acids: CAITGGNTGELFF.

The J gene is TRBJ2-7, the V gene TRBV3-1; 9 bases are a match to TRBD1. The germline V gene encodes CDR1 LGHDT and CDR2 YNNKEL (reference sequence). The trim removed 5 bases at V and 7 bases at J, leaving 12 bases unmatched. This CDR3 is 15 amino acids long. The CDR3: CASSTNAQGAYEQYF. As DNA, the CDR3 is TGTGCCAGCAGCACAAACGCACAGGGGGCGTATGAGCAGTACTTC.

This clonotype came up many times. The rearrangement uses TRBV4-1 and TRBJ2-4, with D maybe TRBD1 (5 bases). The CDR3 consists of 17 residues. CDR1 and CDR2 (germline): MGHRA, YSYEKL. V lost 2 bases and J lost 0, with 14 bases in between. CDR3 nucleotides: TGCGCCAGCAGCCAACCGACAGTTCTCATAGCCAAAAACATTCAGTACTTC. Protein product: CASSQPTVLIAKNIQYF.

On this clonotype: An end of the junction differs from the germline gene, which may be a read error. This chain joins TRBV5-1 and TRBJ1-2; D is uncertain. Germline loops: CDR1 SGHRS, CDR2 YFSETQ. This CDR3 region has 9 residues. In DNA form, the CDR3 reads TGTGCCAGCAGCTTATTATACACCTTC. Translated, it gives CASSLLYTF.

The table lists this clonotype with a count of one. The V call is TRBV11-2, the J call TRBJ1-1, with 8 bases lining up with TRBD1. This CDR3 contains 14 residues. Germline V gives CDR1 SGHAT, CDR2 FQNNGV. The trim removed 5 bases at V and 6 bases at J, leaving 8 bases unmatched. The CDR3 DNA reads as TGTGCCAGCAGCCCTGATGGACAGGGCTCTGAAGCTTTCTTT. This codes for CASSPDGQGSEAFF.

The chain has TRBV9 and TRBJ1-2, with 9 bases lining up with TRBD1. Germline V lookup: CDR1 SGDLS, CDR2 YYNGEE. The CDR3 is made up of 14 amino acids. Trimming cost V 4 bases and J 5 bases; bases outside gene matches: 6. This chain's CDR3 is CASSPDGTGYGYTF. CDR3 bases: TGTGCCAGCAGCCCTGATGGGACAGGGTATGGCTACACCTTC.

This rearrangement joins TRBV7-9 to TRBJ2-5, with D possibly TRBD2 on 6 matching bases. Trimming shortened V by 5 bases and J by 4 bases, and 17 bases separated the two germline ends. CDR1 and CDR2 (germline): SEHNR, FQNEAQ (reference sequence). The CDR3 has 15 amino acids. The CDR3, as DNA: TGTGCCAGCAGCGCTCTGGGGCAGGGAGGAGAGACCCAGTACTTC. It specifies CASSALGQGGETQYF.

This clonotype was counted a few times. The CDR3 DNA reads TGTGCCAGCAGCTTAGGACCTCAGGGTCCCGAGACCCAGTACTTC. Its translation is CASSLGPQGPETQYF. The genes are TRBV7-8 and TRBJ2-5; the D gene is possibly TRBD1 (5 bases). This CDR3 is 15 amino acids long. Per germline, CDR1 SGHVS and CDR2 FQNEAQ. Trimming cost V 1 base and J 5 bases, with 14 bases left between them.